The 18 T cell receptor beta chains presented below share a single source sample, sequenced in a study of cytomegalovirus exposure and HLA in healthy donors. A multiplex PCR was run with 60 Vbeta primers and 13 Jbeta primers. Method: immunoSEQ multiplex PCR; TCRdb's copy keeps in-frame clones and lacks some. The sample carries over 150,000 clones, more than 80% recorded once. Sequencing was carried out using PBMCs. Every receptor here comes from a boy aged 5-17 years in good health and CMV-seronegative.

The chain carries TRBV19 and TRBJ2-1, with 8 bases identical to TRBD1. Germline assignment: CDR1 LNHDA and CDR2 SQIVND (reference sequence). The CDR3 sequence is 15 residues long. The trim removed 2 bases at V and 7 bases at J, leaving 7 bases unmatched. The CDR3 region is CASSIQGQAWNEQFF. The CDR3 coding sequence is TGTGCCAGTAGTATACAGGGACAGGCTTGGAATGAGCAGTTCTTC.

This clone was seen a few times. The CDR3 sequence: CASSVGLAGGPSYNEQFF. DNA for the CDR3: TGTGCCAGCAGCGTAGGACTAGCGGGAGGGCCCTCCTACAATGAGCAGTTCTTC. This chain uses TRBV9 with TRBJ2-1, with 14 nucleotides matching TRBD2. V trimming: 0 bases; J trimming: 0 bases; junction bases outside the gene matches: 2. From germline, CDR1 is SGDLS and CDR2 YYNGEE. This CDR3 has 18 residues.

This chain links TRBV9 with TRBJ2-2; tentative D call: TRBD2 (7 bases). The V gene's germline CDR1 is SGDLS and CDR2 YYNGEE. The CDR3 consists of 16 residues. V was trimmed by 3 bases and J by 3 bases, leaving 15 bases between them. CDR3 sequence reads: CASSAWGGDDTGELFF. Here the CDR3 DNA reads TGTGCCAGCAGCGCTTGGGGGGGCGACGACACCGGGGAGCTGTTTTTT. Filled out from reference TRBV9 and TRBJ2-2, the complete variable domain reads DSGVTQTPKHLITATGQRVTLRCSPRSGDLSVYWYQQSLDQGLQFLIQYYNGEERAKGNILERFSAQQFPDLHSELNLSSLELGDSALYFCASSAWGGDDTGELFFGEGSRLTVL.

The V call is TRBV19, the J call TRBJ1-6; the match to TRBD1 covers 9 bases. Germline values: CDR1 LNHDA, CDR2 SQIVND (reference sequence). This CDR3 is 16 amino acids long. The J segment lost 7 bases and the V segment lost 3 bases, leaving 7 bases of the junction unmatched. CDR3 in amino acids: CASSIDRGSGNSPLHF. The CDR3 region has the DNA TGTGCCAGTAGTATCGACAGGGGGTCGGGGAATTCACCCCTCCACTTT.

The rearrangement links TRBV7-9 to TRBJ1-4, with 7 nucleotides matching TRBD1. V was pared by 4 bases and J by 8 bases, with 16 bases of the junction left unmatched. CDR3 length: 17 amino acids. Germline V CDR1 and CDR2: SEHNR, FQNEAQ (reference sequence). The CDR3 region has the DNA TGTGCCAGCAGCTCCTATACTCACAGGGGCGAGAAGGAAAAACTGTTTTTT. As protein: CASSSYTHRGEKEKLFF.

The chain carries TRBV6-5 and TRBJ1-2; D might be TRBD1 (5 bases). Germline V gives CDR1 MNHEY, CDR2 SVGAGI. V dropped 6 bases and J dropped 7 bases, with 18 bases sitting between them. The CDR3 has 14 amino acids. CDR3 nucleotide sequence: TGTGCCAGCAGCAGCGGGGGTGGTCCGGGTGGCTACACCTTC. The encoded protein is CASSSGGGPGGYTF.

This clone was seen once. The genes are TRBV11-2 and TRBJ2-7, with 11 bases lining up with TRBD2. V gave up 3 bases and J gave up 2 bases; unmatched junction bases: 9. Germline loops: CDR1 SGHAT, CDR2 FQNNGV. This CDR3 is built from 17 residues. The CDR3 bases are TGTGCCAGCAGCTTTCGGGCTAGCGGGGGGCTAGCCTACGAGCAGTACTTC. This sequence encodes CASSFRASGGLAYEQYF.

This sequence joins TRBV7-3 and TRBJ1-2; TRBD1 is a possible D gene (6 bases). From germline, CDR1 is SGHTA and CDR2 FQGTGA. V was cut by 0 bases and J by 8 bases, with 16 bases left in between. The CDR3 contains 15 residues. The CDR3 protein is CASSLTTGLIRGYTF. The CDR3 DNA reads as TGTGCCAGCAGCTTAACGACAGGCCTTATACGGGGCTACACCTTC.

This clone was counted once. The J gene is TRBJ2-7, the V gene TRBV27, with 7 bases identical to TRBD1. This CDR3 has 13 residues. Germline values: CDR1 MNHEY, CDR2 SMNVEV (reference sequence). V shed 6 bases, J shed 4 bases, and the junction held 6 bases outside the gene matches. CDR3: CASRFRDSYEQYF. CDR3 DNA sequence: TGTGCCAGCAGATTCCGGGACAGTTACGAGCAGTACTTC.

The chain carries TRBV4-2 and TRBJ2-3, with TRBD1 matching 7 bases. V gave up 4 bases and J gave up 2 bases; unmatched junction bases: 6. The CDR3 spans 15 residues. Germline V lookup: CDR1 LGHNA, CDR2 YNFKEQ. The CDR3 loop reads CASSLRTGSTDTQYF. Written as DNA, the CDR3 is TGTGCCAGCAGCCTACGGACAGGATCCACAGATACGCAGTATTTT.

This chain links TRBV9 with TRBJ1-6; 8 bases line up with TRBD1. Per germline, CDR1 SGDLS and CDR2 YYNGEE. The CDR3 is 13 residues long. Trimming removed 3 bases from V and 11 bases from J; junction bases left unmatched: 4. CDR3 nucleotide sequence: TGTGCCAGCAGCGCCGGGACAGGTCCACCCCTCCACTTT. It yields the protein CASSAGTGPPLHF.

The chain is built from TRBV7-9 and TRBJ1-1, with D possibly matching TRBD1 (5 bases). V was clipped by 4 bases and J by 1 base, with 10 bases between them. Germline assignment: CDR1 SEHNR and CDR2 FQNEAQ (reference sequence). The CDR3 contains 14 residues. The CDR3 loop is CASSSRAKNTEAFF. The CDR3 nucleotides are TGTGCCAGCAGCTCCAGGGCTAAGAACACTGAAGCTTTCTTT.

Written as DNA, the CDR3 is TGCGCCAGCAGCTTGGGGACGGGGAACTATGGCTACACCTTC. It is translated as CASSLGTGNYGYTF. J is TRBJ1-2 and V is TRBV5-1; D is unresolved. CDR1 and CDR2 from the germline V gene are SGHRS and YFSETQ. This CDR3 spans 14 amino acids. V was trimmed by 0 bases and J by 2 bases, leaving 8 bases between them.

CDR3 protein: CASSFGGNYGYTF. CDR3 sequence (DNA): TGTGCCAGCAGTTTTGGAGGGAACTATGGCTACACCTTC. The V gene is TRBV28, the J gene TRBJ1-2; D uncertain. CDR1 is MDHEN, CDR2 SYDVKM, per germline. The ends were cut back, 3 bases at V and 2 bases at J, with 7 bases in the middle. There are 13 residues in the CDR3.

V gene TRBV7-2 combines with J gene TRBJ1-2; 8 positions agree with TRBD1. The CDR3 spans 14 residues. From germline, CDR1 is SGHTA and CDR2 FQGNSA. Trimming cost V 5 bases and J 4 bases; bases outside gene matches: 6. The CDR3 loop reads CASSIRTGRYGYTF. DNA of the CDR3: TGTGCCAGCAGCATCCGGACAGGGCGCTATGGCTACACCTTC.

The genes are TRBV5-1 and TRBJ2-7; D call uncertain. The V gene lost 0 bases and the J gene lost 2 bases, with 9 bases spanning the gap. In germline, CDR1 is SGHRS, CDR2 YFSETQ. The CDR3 length is 14 residues. The CDR3 nucleotides are TGCGCCAGCAGCTTGGGGGCTTCAACCTACGAGCAGTACTTC. This codes for CASSLGASTYEQYF.

This clone was seen just once. The chain employs TRBV27 and TRBJ2-1, with TRBD1 matching over 9 bases. The CDR3 consists of 16 residues. CDR1 MNHEY and CDR2 SMNVEV come from the germline V gene (reference sequence). V trimming: 4 bases; J trimming: 5 bases; junction bases outside the gene matches: 9. Written as DNA, the CDR3 is TGTGCCAGCAGTTCAACAGGGGGCTCTAATAACAATGAGCAGTTCTTC. The encoded protein is CASSSTGGSNNNEQFF.

The V gene is TRBV14, the J gene TRBJ2-3, with 8 bases matching TRBD1. The J segment lost 6 bases and the V segment lost 4 bases, leaving 9 bases of the junction unmatched. Per the germline V gene, CDR1 is SGHDN and CDR2 is FVKESK. The CDR3 is 15 residues long. The CDR3 DNA follows: TGTGCCAGCAGCCCGGGACAGGCTCTGAGGGATACGCAGTATTTT. It encodes CASSPGQALRDTQYF.